This TCR beta chain was profiled in a study of blood T cells in healthy people across ages. The CDR3 loop spans 10 amino acids. Germline V gene data show CDR1 as DFQATT and CDR2 as SNEGSKA (reference sequence). The V end lost 5 bases, the J end lost 3 bases, and 4 bases lay between the germline ends. Alongside a J-beta primer mix, a sample-barcoded 5' primer served in a second PCR lasting roughly 7 to 12 cycles. Each CDR3 protein gets one entry after TCRdb re-called the 5' RACE reads with MiXCR. The sample lists approximately 690,000 distinct CDR3 sequences, around three fifths occurring once. The sequenced material came from blood. This TCR was recovered from a man aged 55 to 70 in good health. This sequence joins TRBV20-1 and TRBJ1-1; no clear D gene. CDR3 nucleotides: TGCAGTGCTGCGTACACTGAAGCTTTCTTT. Protein product: CSAAYTEAFF.